The 15 T cell receptor beta chains listed next were all sequenced from one sample in a study of cytomegalovirus exposure and HLA in healthy donors. 13 Jbeta primers and 60 Vbeta primers were used for the PCR. Profiling relied on immunoSEQ multiplex PCR, and the TCRdb table lists in-frame clones only, not all of them. The data contain 90,000 to 150,000 clones, 70% to 80% of them singletons. Input material: PBMCs. The receptors originated from a human donor in good health.

The gene calls are TRBV28 and TRBJ2-2; the D is unclear. This CDR3 comprises 11 residues. The germline gives CDR1 MDHEN, CDR2 SYDVKM. Deletions cut 7 bases from V and 3 bases from J, with 3 bases between. CDR3 sequence: CASTDTGELFF. The DNA of the CDR3 is TGTGCCAGCACCGACACCGGGGAGCTGTTTTTT.

The chain couples TRBV30 to TRBJ2-1; 12 nucleotides align to TRBD2. The V and J ends lost 6 bases and 12 bases, in that order; junction bases with no gene match: 9. The CDR3 loop spans 13 amino acids. Per germline, CDR1 GTSNPN and CDR2 SVGIG (reference sequence). The CDR3 here is CACLAGGWGGQFF. CDR3 nucleotide sequence: TGTGCCTGTCTAGCGGGGGGGTGGGGAGGGCAGTTCTTC.

The chain uses TRBV28 and TRBJ2-7, with 13 bases that match TRBD2. Germline assignment: CDR1 MDHEN and CDR2 SYDVKM. Trimming at V came to 5 bases and at J to 2 bases, leaving 3 bases not matched to a gene. This CDR3 contains 15 residues. CDR3 coding DNA: TGTGCCAGCAGTGGACTAGCGGGAGTAACCTACGAGCAGTACTTC. The encoded protein is CASSGLAGVTYEQYF.

This chain uses TRBV6-1 with TRBJ1-4; 7 bases match TRBD1. V lost 6 bases to trimming and J lost 1 base; unmatched junction nucleotides: 2. CDR3 length: 14 amino acids. Germline-derived CDR1 and CDR2 are MNHNS and SASEGT. The CDR3, as DNA: TGTGCCAGCAGCTGGACAGGAACTAATGAAAAACTGTTTTTT. Its translation is CASSWTGTNEKLFF.

The V call is TRBV7-8, the J call TRBJ1-6, with TRBD1 matching over 7 bases. The CDR3 covers 14 residues. From germline, CDR1 is SGHVS and CDR2 FQNEAQ. The V and J ends lost 5 bases and 3 bases, in that order; junction bases with no gene match: 1. The CDR3 sequence is CASSRQGYNSPLHF. Here the CDR3 DNA reads TGTGCCAGCAGCCGACAGGGCTATAATTCACCCCTCCACTTT.

The chain is built from TRBV7-2 and TRBJ1-6; perhaps TRBD1 as D (5 bases). Looked up from germline, CDR1 is SGHTA and CDR2 is FQGNSA. Deletions cut 5 bases from V and 5 bases from J, with 13 bases between. CDR3 length: 15 amino acids. For the CDR3, the DNA is TGTGCCAGCAGCCCCCGGGCAGGGAATAATTCACCCCTCCACTTT. Protein sequence: CASSPRAGNNSPLHF. Looking up the rest from reference TRBV7-2 and TRBJ1-6 gives the full variable domain: GAGVSQSPSNKVTEKGKDVELRCDPISGHTALYWYRQSLGQGLEFLIYFQGNSAPDKSGLPSDRFSAERTGGSVSTLTIQRTQQEDSAVYLCASSPRAGNNSPLHFGNGTRLTVT.

The chain couples TRBV4-1 to TRBJ1-5; D is possibly TRBD1 (5 bases). V was cut by 4 bases and J by 5 bases, with 15 bases left in between. Germline CDR1 is MGHRA and CDR2 is YSYEKL. CDR3 size: 15 residues. CDR3 nucleotides: TGCGCCAGCAGCCCGGATGACAGCAACTATCAGCCCCAGCATTTT. Encoded protein: CASSPDDSNYQPQHF.

This chain links TRBV5-1 with TRBJ1-2; D is perhaps TRBD1 (5 bases). V was clipped by 4 bases and J by 4 bases, with 11 bases between them. The CDR3 length is 13 residues. Germline V CDR1 and CDR2: SGHRS, YFSETQ. CDR3 DNA: TGCGCCAGCAGCATAGGGGTTTCCTATGGCTACACCTTC. Translating gives CASSIGVSYGYTF.

V usage is TRBV18 and J usage is TRBJ2-1, with 11 bases that match TRBD2. The CDR3 is 15 amino acids. The ends lost 4 bases at V and 5 bases at J; junction bases unmatched: 4. The germline CDR1 and CDR2 sequences are KGHSH and LQKENI. The CDR3 sequence: CASSRQTSGNNEQFF. The CDR3 bases are TGTGCCAGCTCACGGCAGACTAGCGGGAACAATGAGCAGTTCTTC. The whole variable domain, remainder taken from reference TRBV18 and TRBJ2-1, is NAGVMQNPRHLVRRRGQEARLRCSPMKGHSHVYWYRQLPEEGLKFMVYLQKENIIDESGMPKERFSAEFPKEGPSILRIQQVVRGDSAAYFCASSRQTSGNNEQFFGPGTRLTVL.

This chain uses TRBV6-5 with TRBJ1-2, with 8 positions matching TRBD1. Germline V gene sequence: CDR1 MNHEY, CDR2 SVGAGI. The CDR3 runs 13 residues. The V segment lost 6 bases and the J segment 8 bases; nucleotides outside the gene matches: 8. CDR3 sequence reads: CASSAQGVGGYTF. The CDR3 DNA reads TGTGCCAGCAGCGCACAGGGGGTAGGGGGCTACACCTTC.

The chain carries TRBV9 and TRBJ2-7; the D gene is possibly TRBD2 (7 bases). V was trimmed by 0 bases and J by 6 bases, leaving 19 bases between them. The germline V gene encodes CDR1 SGDLS and CDR2 YYNGEE. The CDR3 runs to 16 residues. CDR3 coding DNA: TGTGCCAGCAGCGTAGGCGCGGGGGCTAACCACGTCGAGCAGTACTTC. It codes for CASSVGAGANHVEQYF.

The table lists this clone with a few counts. The CDR3: CSVVGGETQYF. DNA for the CDR3: TGCAGCGTCGTGGGGGGGGAGACCCAGTACTTC. The J gene is TRBJ2-5, the V gene TRBV29-1; 7 bases map to TRBD2. Germline assignment: CDR1 SQVTM and CDR2 ANQGSEA. This CDR3 region has 11 residues. After removal of 6 bases from V and 5 bases from J, the junction contained 3 bases not matched to a gene.

The CDR3 coding sequence is TGTGCCAGCACCCTCCGGGGACAGGGGGTCTTTGCGAACACCGGGGAGCTGTTTTTT. Its protein product is CASTLRGQGVFANTGELFF. V gene TRBV7-8 combines with J gene TRBJ2-2; 11 bases match TRBD1. This CDR3 is 19 amino acids long. V shed 7 bases, J shed 0 bases, and the junction held 13 bases outside the gene matches. CDR1 and CDR2 from the germline V gene are SGHVS and FQNEAQ. Together with reference TRBV7-8 and TRBJ2-2, the CDR3 gives the full variable domain: GAGVSQSPRYKVAKRGQDVALRCDPISGHVSLFWYQQALGQGPEFLTYFQNEAQLDKSGLPSDRFFAERPEGSVSTLKIQRTQQEDSAVYLCASTLRGQGVFANTGELFFGEGSRLTVL.

The V and J genes are TRBV19 and TRBJ1-6; 9 nucleotides match TRBD1. This CDR3 has 15 residues. The germline V gene encodes CDR1 LNHDA and CDR2 SQIVND (reference sequence). Trimming cost V 6 bases and J 8 bases; bases outside gene matches: 8. Written as DNA, the CDR3 is TGTGCCAGTAGCCCCGGGACAGGGCTGGATTCACCCCTCCACTTT. Translated: CASSPGTGLDSPLHF.

The rearrangement links TRBV5-6 to TRBJ2-5; unclear D gene. The CDR3 extends over 14 amino acids. Germline V gives CDR1 SGHDT, CDR2 YYEEEE. V gave up 3 bases and J gave up 5 bases, with 14 bases separating them. The CDR3 sequence: CASSWLQELETQYF. The DNA for the CDR3 is TGTGCCAGCAGCTGGTTGCAGGAATTGGAGACCCAGTACTTC.